The entry below gives a single T cell receptor beta chain sequence along with its context. Its antigen is still unknown. The data are from a study of T cells in Graves' hyperthyroidism and ophthalmopathy. General study findings and limits: Most thyroid clonotypes expanded above 0.001 appeared in blood too.

TCR beta CDR3 regions were amplified from RNA transcripts. The HTBI primer set was used in a first-round RT-PCR of the TCR CDR3. From the multiplex PCR reads, TCRdb called clonotypes with MiXCR, one entry per CDR3 protein. Of 130,000 to 150,000 distinct CDR3 sequences listed, roughly a fifth were seen once; the top ten hold around two thirds. Germline V CDR1 and CDR2: DFQATT, SNEGSKA (reference sequence). V dropped 6 bases and J dropped 0 bases, with 12 bases sitting between them. The CDR3 extends over 14 amino acids. The receptor was isolated from a woman aged 45-65 years with Graves' hyperthyroidism that later progressed to Graves' ophthalmopathy. The sample consisted of blood. J is TRBJ2-1 and V is TRBV20-1; D remains ambiguous. The CDR3 DNA follows: TGCAGTGCAGAAAGCGATAGCTCCTACAATGAGCAGTTCTTC. Amino acids: CSAESDSSYNEQFF.